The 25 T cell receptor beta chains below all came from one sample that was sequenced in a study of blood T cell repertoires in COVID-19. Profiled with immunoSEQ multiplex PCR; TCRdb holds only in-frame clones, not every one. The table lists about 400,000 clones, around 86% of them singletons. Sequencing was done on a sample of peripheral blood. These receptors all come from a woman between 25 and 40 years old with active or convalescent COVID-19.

In DNA form, the CDR3 reads TGTGCCAGCAGTGAACTGTATAGCAATCAGCCCCAGCATTTT. This translates into CASSELYSNQPQHF. The V call is TRBV6-1, the J call TRBJ1-5; no clear D gene. Between the trimmed V and J ends, which lost 2 bases and 0 bases, there was a span of 5 bases. The CDR3 spans 14 residues. Germline CDR1 and CDR2: MNHNS and SASEGT.

CDR3 bases: TGTGCCAGCAGCGGACAGGTTTTAGGATCACCCCTCCACTTT. This translates into CASSGQVLGSPLHF. The chain links TRBV9 to TRBJ1-6; D is perhaps TRBD1 (6 bases). Trimming stripped 3 bases from V and 10 bases from J, with 14 bases between. CDR1 and CDR2 from the germline V gene are SGDLS and YYNGEE. The CDR3 sequence is 14 residues long.

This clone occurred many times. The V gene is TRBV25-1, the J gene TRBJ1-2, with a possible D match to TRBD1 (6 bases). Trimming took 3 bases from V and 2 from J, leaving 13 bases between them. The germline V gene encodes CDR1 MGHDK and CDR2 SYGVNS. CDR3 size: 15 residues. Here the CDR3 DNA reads TGTGCCAGCAGTGAGGGGGGGCGAGCCAACTATGGCTACACCTTC. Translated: CASSEGGRANYGYTF.

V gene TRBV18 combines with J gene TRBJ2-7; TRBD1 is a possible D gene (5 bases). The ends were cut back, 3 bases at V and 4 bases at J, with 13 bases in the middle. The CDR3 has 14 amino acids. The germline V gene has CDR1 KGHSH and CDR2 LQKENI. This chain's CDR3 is CASSPPRQGYEQYF. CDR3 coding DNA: TGTGCCAGCTCACCCCCGCGGCAGGGTTACGAGCAGTACTTC.

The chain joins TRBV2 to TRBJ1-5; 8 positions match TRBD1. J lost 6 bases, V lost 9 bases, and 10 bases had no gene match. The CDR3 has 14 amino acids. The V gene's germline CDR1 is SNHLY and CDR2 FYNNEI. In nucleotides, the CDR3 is TGTGCCAGTATCGGCGGACAGGGTGCTCAGCCCCAGCATTTT. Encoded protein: CASIGGQGAQPQHF.

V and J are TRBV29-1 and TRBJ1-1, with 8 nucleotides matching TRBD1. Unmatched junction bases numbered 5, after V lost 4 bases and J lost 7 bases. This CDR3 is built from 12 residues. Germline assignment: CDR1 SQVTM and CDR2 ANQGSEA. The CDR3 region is CSVAQGVVEAFF. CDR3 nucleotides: TGCAGCGTTGCACAGGGGGTTGTTGAAGCTTTCTTT.

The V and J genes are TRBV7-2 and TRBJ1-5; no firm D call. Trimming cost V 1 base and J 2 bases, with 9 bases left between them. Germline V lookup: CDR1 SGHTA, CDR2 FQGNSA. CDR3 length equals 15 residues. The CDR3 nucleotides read TGTGCCAGCAGCTTAGTAGTAAACGGCAATCAGCCCCAGCATTTT. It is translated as CASSLVVNGNQPQHF.

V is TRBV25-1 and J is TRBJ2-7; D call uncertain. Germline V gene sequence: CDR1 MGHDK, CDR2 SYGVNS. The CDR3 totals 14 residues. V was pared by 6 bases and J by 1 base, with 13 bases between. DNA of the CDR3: TGTGCCAGCAGCGCACCGGGTGGTTCCTACGAGCAGTACTTC. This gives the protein CASSAPGGSYEQYF.

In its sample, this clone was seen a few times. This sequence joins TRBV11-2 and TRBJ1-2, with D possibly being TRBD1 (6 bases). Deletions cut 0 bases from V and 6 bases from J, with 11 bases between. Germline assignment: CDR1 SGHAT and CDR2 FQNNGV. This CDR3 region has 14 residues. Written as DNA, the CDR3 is TGTGCCAGCAGCTTAGAGCAGGGGATCGATGGCTACACCTTC. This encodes CASSLEQGIDGYTF.

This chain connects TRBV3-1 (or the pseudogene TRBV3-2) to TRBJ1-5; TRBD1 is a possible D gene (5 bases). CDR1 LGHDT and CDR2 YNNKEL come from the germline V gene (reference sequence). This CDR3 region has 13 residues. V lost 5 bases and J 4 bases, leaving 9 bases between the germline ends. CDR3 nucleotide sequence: TGTGCCAGCAGCTCGACAGATAATCAGCCCCAGCATTTT. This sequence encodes CASSSTDNQPQHF.

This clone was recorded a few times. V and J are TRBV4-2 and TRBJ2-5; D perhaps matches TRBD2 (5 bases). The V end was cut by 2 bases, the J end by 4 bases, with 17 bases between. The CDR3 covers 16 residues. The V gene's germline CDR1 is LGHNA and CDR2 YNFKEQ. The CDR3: CASSQPDLRGAETQYF. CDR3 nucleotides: TGTGCCAGCAGCCAACCAGATCTACGGGGAGCAGAGACCCAGTACTTC.

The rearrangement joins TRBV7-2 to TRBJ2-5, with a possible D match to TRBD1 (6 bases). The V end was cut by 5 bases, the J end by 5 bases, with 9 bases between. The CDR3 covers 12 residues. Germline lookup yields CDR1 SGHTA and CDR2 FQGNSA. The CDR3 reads CASSQGSETQYF. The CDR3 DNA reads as TGTGCCAGCAGCCAGGGGTCGGAGACCCAGTACTTC.

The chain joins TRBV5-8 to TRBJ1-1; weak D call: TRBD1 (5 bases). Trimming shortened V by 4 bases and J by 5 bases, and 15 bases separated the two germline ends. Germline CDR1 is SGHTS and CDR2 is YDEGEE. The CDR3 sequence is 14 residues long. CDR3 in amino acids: CASSTGRSLTEAFF. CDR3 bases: TGTGCCAGCAGCACAGGACGGAGTCTGACTGAAGCTTTCTTT. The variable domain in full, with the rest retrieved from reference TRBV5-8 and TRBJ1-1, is EAGVTQSPTHLIKTRGQQATLRCSPISGHTSVYWYQQALGLGLQFLLWYDEGEERNRGNFPPRFSGRQFPNYSSELNVNALELEDSALYLCASSTGRSLTEAFFGQGTRLTVV.

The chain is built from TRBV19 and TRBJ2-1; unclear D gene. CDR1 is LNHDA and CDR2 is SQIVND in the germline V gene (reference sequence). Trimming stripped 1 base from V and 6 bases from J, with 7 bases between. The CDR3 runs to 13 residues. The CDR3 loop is CASSIVERNEQFF. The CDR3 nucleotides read TGTGCCAGTAGTATAGTAGAACGCAATGAGCAGTTCTTC.

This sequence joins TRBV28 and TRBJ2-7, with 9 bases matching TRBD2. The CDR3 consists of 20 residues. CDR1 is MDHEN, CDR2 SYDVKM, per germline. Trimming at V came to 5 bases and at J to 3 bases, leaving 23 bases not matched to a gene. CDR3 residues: CASSIPRSGRSAPTDYEQYF. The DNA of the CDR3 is TGTGCCAGCAGTATCCCCAGGAGCGGGAGGTCCGCCCCGACTGACTACGAGCAGTACTTC.

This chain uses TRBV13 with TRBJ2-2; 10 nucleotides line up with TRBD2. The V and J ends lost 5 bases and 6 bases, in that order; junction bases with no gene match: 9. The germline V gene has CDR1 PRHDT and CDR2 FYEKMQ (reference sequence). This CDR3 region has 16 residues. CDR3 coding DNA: TGTGCCAGCAGCATGAGACTAGCGGGCGTTCCCGGGGAGCTGTTTTTT. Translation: CASSMRLAGVPGELFF.

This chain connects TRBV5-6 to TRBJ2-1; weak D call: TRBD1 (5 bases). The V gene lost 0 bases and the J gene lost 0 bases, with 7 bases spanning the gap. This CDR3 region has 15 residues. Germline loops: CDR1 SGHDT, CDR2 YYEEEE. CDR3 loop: CASSLGGGSYNEQFF. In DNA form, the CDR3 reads TGTGCCAGCAGCTTGGGGGGCGGCTCCTACAATGAGCAGTTCTTC. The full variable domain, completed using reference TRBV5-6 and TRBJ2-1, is DAGVTQSPTHLIKTRGQQVTLRCSPKSGHDTVSWYQQALGQGPQFIFQYYEEEERQRGNFPDRFSGHQFPNYSSELNVNALLLGDSALYLCASSLGGGSYNEQFFGPGTRLTVL.

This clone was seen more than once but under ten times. In DNA form, the CDR3 reads TGTGCCACCACCCCGTCGGCTCGGACAGCGGGGTCCGGGGAGCTGTTTTTT. As protein: CATTPSARTAGSGELFF. The chain carries TRBV24-1 and TRBJ2-2, with D maybe TRBD2 (7 bases). The CDR3 runs to 17 residues. The germline gives CDR1 KGHDR, CDR2 SFDVKD. V was clipped by 8 bases and J by 6 bases, with 24 bases between them.

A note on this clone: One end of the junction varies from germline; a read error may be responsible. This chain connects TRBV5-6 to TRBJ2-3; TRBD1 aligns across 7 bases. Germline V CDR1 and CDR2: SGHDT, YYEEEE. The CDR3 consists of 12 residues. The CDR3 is CASSYTGTELDF. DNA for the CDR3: TGTGCCAGCAGCTACACCGGGACAGAGTTGGATTTT. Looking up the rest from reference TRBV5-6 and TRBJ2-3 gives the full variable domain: DAGVTQSPTHLIKTRGQQVTLRCSPKSGHDTVSWYQQALGQGPQFIFQYYEEEERQRGNFPDRFSGHQFPNYSSELNVNALLLGDSALYLCASSYTGTELDFGPGTRLTVL.

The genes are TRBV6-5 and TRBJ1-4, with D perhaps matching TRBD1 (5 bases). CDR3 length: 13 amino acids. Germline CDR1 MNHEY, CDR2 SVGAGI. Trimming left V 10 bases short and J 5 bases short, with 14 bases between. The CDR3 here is CATRGGGNEKLFF. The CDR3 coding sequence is TGTGCCACGCGGGGGGGAGGCAATGAAAAACTGTTTTTT.

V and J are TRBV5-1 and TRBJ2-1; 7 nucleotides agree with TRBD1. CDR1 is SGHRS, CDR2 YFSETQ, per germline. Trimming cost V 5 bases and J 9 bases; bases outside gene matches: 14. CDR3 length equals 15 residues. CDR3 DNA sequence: TGCGCCAGCAGTTCGCCCGACAGGGCGTTTACTGAGCAGTTCTTC. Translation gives CASSSPDRAFTEQFF.

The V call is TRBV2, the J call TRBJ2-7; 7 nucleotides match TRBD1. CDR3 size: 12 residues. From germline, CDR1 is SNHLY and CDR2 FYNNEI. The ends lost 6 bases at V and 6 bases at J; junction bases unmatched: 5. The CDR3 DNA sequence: TGTGCCAGCAGAGAGCCAGGGGGCGAGCAGTACTTC. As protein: CASREPGGEQYF.

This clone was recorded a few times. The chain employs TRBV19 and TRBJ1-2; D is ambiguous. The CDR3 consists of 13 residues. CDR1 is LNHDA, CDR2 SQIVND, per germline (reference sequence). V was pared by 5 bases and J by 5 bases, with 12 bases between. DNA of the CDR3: TGTGCCAGTAGTTTCGGGGTGGCGTATGGCTACACCTTC. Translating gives CASSFGVAYGYTF.

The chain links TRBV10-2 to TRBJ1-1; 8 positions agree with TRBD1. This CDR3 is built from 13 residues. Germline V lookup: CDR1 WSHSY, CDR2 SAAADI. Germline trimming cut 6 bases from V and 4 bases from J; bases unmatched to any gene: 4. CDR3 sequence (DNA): TGCGCCAGCAGAGCTACAGGGGGCACTGAAGCTTTCTTT. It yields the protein CASRATGGTEAFF.

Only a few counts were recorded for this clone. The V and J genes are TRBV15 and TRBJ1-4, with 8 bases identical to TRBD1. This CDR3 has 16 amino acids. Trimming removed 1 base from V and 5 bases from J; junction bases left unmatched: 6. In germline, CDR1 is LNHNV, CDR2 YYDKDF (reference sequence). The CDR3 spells CATSRVGQGGNEKLFF. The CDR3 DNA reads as TGTGCCACCAGCAGAGTCGGACAGGGAGGGAATGAAAAACTGTTTTTT.